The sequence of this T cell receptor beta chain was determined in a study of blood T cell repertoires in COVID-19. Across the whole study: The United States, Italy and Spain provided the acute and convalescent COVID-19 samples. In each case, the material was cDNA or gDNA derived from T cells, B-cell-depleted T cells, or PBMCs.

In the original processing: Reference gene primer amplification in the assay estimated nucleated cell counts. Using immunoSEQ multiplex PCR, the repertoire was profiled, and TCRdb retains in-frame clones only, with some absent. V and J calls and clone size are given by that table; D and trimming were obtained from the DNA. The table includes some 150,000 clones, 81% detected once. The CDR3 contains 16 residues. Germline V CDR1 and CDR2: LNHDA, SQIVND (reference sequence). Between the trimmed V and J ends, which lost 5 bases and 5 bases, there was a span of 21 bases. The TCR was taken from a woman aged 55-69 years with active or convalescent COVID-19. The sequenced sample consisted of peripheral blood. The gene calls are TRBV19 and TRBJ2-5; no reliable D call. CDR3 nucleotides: TGTGCCAGTAGTCCGGGTGCTACTTCTAAACCCGAGACCCAGTACTTC. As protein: CASSPGATSKPETQYF.